The 18 T cell receptor beta chains given below trace back to one sample, sequenced in a study of T cells expressing NK-cell markers. TCRdb reprocessed the 5' RACE reads, keeping one entry per CDR3 protein, no DNA. This sample's table has about half a million distinct CDR3 sequences. The material sequenced was blood T cells: a sorted CD56 or NKG2C T cell subset, CD4+ or CD8+ T cells, or bulk PBMC T cells (not recorded which). The receptors derive from a woman aged 45-65 years in good health.

The chain has TRBV4-2 and TRBJ2-3; no DNA is available, so the TRBD2 call from TCRdb remains unchecked. Germline-derived CDR1 and CDR2 are LGHNA and YNFKEQ. This CDR3 comprises 14 residues. This chain's CDR3 is CASSQPLGTDTQYF.

V gene TRBV7-2 combines with J gene TRBJ2-3; the D call from TCRdb, TRBD2, cannot be confirmed without DNA. From germline, CDR1 is SGHTA and CDR2 FQGNSA. The CDR3 sequence is 16 residues long. CDR3 region: CASSSFPGTSTDTQYF.

This chain links TRBV5-6 with TRBJ2-2; there is no DNA to check the TCRdb D call of TRBD2. This CDR3 is built from 17 residues. CDR1 is SGHDT and CDR2 is YYEEEE in the germline V gene. The CDR3 reads CASSLERTNLNTGELFF.

V usage is TRBV7-9 and J usage is TRBJ2-5; TCRdb outputs TRBD2, but without DNA this stays unchecked. The length of the CDR3 is 16 residues. Germline V gene data show CDR1 as SEHNR and CDR2 as FQNEAQ (reference sequence). The CDR3 reads CASSTSLAGGPGTQYF.

The chain recombines TRBV11-2 with TRBJ2-7; TCRdb gives TRBD2 as the D gene, but with no DNA this cannot be confirmed. The germline V gene has CDR1 SGHAT and CDR2 FQNNGV. The CDR3 loop spans 16 amino acids. Here the CDR3 reads CASSFLAGGPSYEQYF. The whole variable domain, filled in from reference TRBV11-2 and TRBJ2-7, reads EAGVAQSPRYKIIEKRQSVAFWCNPISGHATLYWYQQILGQGPKLLIQFQNNGVVDDSQLPKDRFSAERLKGVDSTLKIQPAKLEDSAVYLCASSFLAGGPSYEQYFGPGTRLTVT.

V is TRBV5-5 and J is TRBJ1-1; TCRdb's assignment of TRBD1 cannot be checked, as there is no DNA. The length of the CDR3 is 18 residues. The germline V gene has CDR1 SGHKS and CDR2 YYEKEE (reference sequence). The CDR3 loop is CASSLGIPGQGMNTEAFF.

This rearrangement joins TRBV11-3 to TRBJ2-5; the TCRdb D gene call, TRBD1, has no DNA to confirm it. CDR1 is SGHNT and CDR2 is YENEEA in the germline V gene. The CDR3 totals 15 residues. The CDR3 spells CASSSRGQVPGTQYF.

This chain uses TRBV7-3 with TRBJ2-1; as DNA is missing, the TRBD2 call by TCRdb cannot be tested. The CDR3 runs to 13 residues. Germline V gene sequence: CDR1 SGHTA, CDR2 FQGTGA. This CDR3 is CASSKEGLGIRFF.

This sequence joins TRBV5-1 and TRBJ2-7; TCRdb calls TRBD1, which cannot be checked without DNA. The CDR3 contains 17 residues. Germline V gene sequence: CDR1 SGHRS, CDR2 YFSETQ. CDR3 region: CASSLRAVGQGVVEQYF.

J is TRBJ2-3 and V is TRBV5-1; TCRdb selects TRBD2, and the lack of DNA leaves this call unchecked. The germline CDR1 and CDR2 sequences are SGHRS and YFSETQ. The CDR3 totals 14 residues. CDR3 region: CASSRGLAGVTQYF.

The V and J genes are TRBV25-1 and TRBJ1-1. The length of the CDR3 is 11 residues. The V gene's germline CDR1 is MGHDK and CDR2 SYGVNS. The CDR3: CASSQGLEAFF.

The CDR3: CSVEGGVAGHRYNEQFF. The V and J genes are TRBV29-1 and TRBJ2-1; without DNA, the TCRdb call of TRBD2 cannot be checked. CDR1 is SQVTM, CDR2 ANQGSEA, per germline. The CDR3 runs to 17 residues.

This chain connects TRBV5-1 to TRBJ2-5; with no DNA, the TCRdb D assignment of TRBD2 cannot be verified. Germline V gene data show CDR1 as SGHRS and CDR2 as YFSETQ. The CDR3 is 16 amino acids. The CDR3 reads CASSQLAGGYQETQYF.

The CDR3: CASSLDSASGNTIYF. The chain has TRBV12-3 or TRBV12-4 and TRBJ1-3; the TRBD1 assignment by TCRdb is unverifiable without DNA. This CDR3 has 15 amino acids.

J is TRBJ1-2 and V is TRBV29-1. Per the germline V gene, CDR1 is SQVTM and CDR2 is ANQGSEA. CDR3 length equals 11 residues. CDR3 amino acids: CSVVSDYGYTF.

This rearrangement joins TRBV29-1 to TRBJ2-7. Per the germline V gene, CDR1 is SQVTM and CDR2 is ANQGSEA. The CDR3 contains 12 residues. The CDR3 is CSVGMVSYEQYF.

The chain links TRBV6-5 to TRBJ2-3. The CDR3 runs 14 residues. The germline gives CDR1 MNHEY, CDR2 SVGAGI. CDR3 residues: CASSYRGSPDTQYF.

V and J are TRBV5-1 and TRBJ1-1; TCRdb gives TRBD1 as the D gene, but with no DNA this cannot be confirmed. CDR3 length: 16 residues. Germline values: CDR1 SGHRS, CDR2 YFSETQ. CDR3 protein: CASSLGTGGLNTEAFF.